The clone carrying this TCR beta chain was recorded many times. Its antigen is unidentified. The sample originates from a study of early T cells in non-severe SARS-CoV-2 infection. Study in general: The chains were unpaired, and the sequenced material was bulk RNA from unsorted whole blood. Whole-study findings and limits: Matching results from VDJdb favored anti-spike CD8 responses, leaving private and CD4 specificities undetected.

Attached unique molecular identifiers marked individual cDNA molecules. TCRdb re-called the 5' RACE reads through MiXCR, storing one row per CDR3 protein. The sample carries under 70,000 distinct CDR3 sequences, under 14% recorded once. Trimming left V 5 bases short and J 5 bases short, with 14 bases between. There are 14 residues in the CDR3. The sequencing sample was made of whole blood. V usage is TRBV12-3 or TRBV12-4 and J usage is TRBJ2-3, with D possibly TRBD1 on 5 matching bases. This receptor was identified in an adult who was a healthcare worker with PCR-confirmed SARS-CoV-2 infection or an uninfected control (not recorded which). The CDR3 loop reads CASSLQRQLDTQYF. For the CDR3, the DNA is TGTGCCAGCAGTCTACAAAGACAGTTAGATACGCAGTATTTT.